The 13 T cell receptor beta chains in this list originate from one sample, sequenced in a study of blood T cell repertoires in COVID-19. TCRdb keeps only in-frame clones here, not all; method: immunoSEQ multiplex PCR. Of roughly 430,000 clones listed, 70% to 90% were seen once; the top ten hold roughly 2%. The specimen sequenced was PBMCs or T cells enriched from blood (not recorded which). These receptors came from a woman aged 40 to 49 with acute COVID-19.

This chain uses TRBV30 with TRBJ1-3; D unclear. The CDR3 runs to 15 residues. Trimming shortened V by 0 bases and J by 0 bases, and 9 bases separated the two germline ends. Germline V gene sequence: CDR1 GTSNPN, CDR2 SVGIG (reference sequence). The CDR3 spells CAWSVLPVSGNTIYF. The CDR3 region has the DNA TGTGCCTGGAGTGTACTACCAGTCTCTGGAAACACCATATATTTT.

This chain uses TRBV9 with TRBJ1-1, with D perhaps matching TRBD1 (5 bases). Germline CDR1 and CDR2: SGDLS and YYNGEE. Trimming removed 4 bases at V and 1 base at J, with 17 bases between. The CDR3 has 16 residues. The CDR3 loop reads CASSPGGTAGNTEAFF. The CDR3 coding sequence is TGTGCCAGCAGCCCCGGAGGGACGGCGGGGAACACTGAAGCTTTCTTT.

The gene calls are TRBV4-1 and TRBJ2-2, with TRBD2 matching 8 bases. Unmatched junction bases numbered 8, after V lost 6 bases and J lost 8 bases. Germline V gene sequence: CDR1 MGHRA, CDR2 YSYEKL. The CDR3 sequence is 14 residues long. This CDR3 reads CASRGSGEIGELFF. Written as DNA, the CDR3 is TGCGCCAGCAGGGGTAGCGGGGAGATTGGGGAGCTGTTTTTT.

The genes are TRBV5-5 and TRBJ2-7, with 10 bases identical to TRBD1. CDR3 length: 15 residues. The germline CDR1 and CDR2 sequences are SGHKS and YYEKEE (reference sequence). Trimming cost V 0 bases and J 3 bases; bases outside gene matches: 3. The CDR3 region has the DNA TGTGCCAGCAGCTTGGTTGGGACAGGGGTCTACGAGCAGTACTTC. Translating gives CASSLVGTGVYEQYF. The full variable domain, its missing parts supplied by reference TRBV5-5 and TRBJ2-7, is DAGVTQSPTHLIKTRGQQVTLRCSPISGHKSVSWYQQVLGQGPQFIFQYYEKEERGRGNFPDRFSARQFPNYSSELNVNALLLGDSALYLCASSLVGTGVYEQYFGPGTRLTVT.

The chain is built from TRBV5-6 and TRBJ1-6; 7 nucleotides match TRBD1. The V segment lost 4 bases and the J segment 10 bases; nucleotides outside the gene matches: 11. The CDR3 is made up of 15 amino acids. Germline lookup yields CDR1 SGHDT and CDR2 YYEEEE. The CDR3 DNA sequence: TGTGCCAGCAGCCCCGGAACAGGGGTGGGCTCACCCCTCCACTTT. The encoded protein is CASSPGTGVGSPLHF.

CDR3 DNA sequence: TGTGCCAGCAGTGTCGGGGATACGCAGTATTTT. It yields the protein CASSVGDTQYF. This rearrangement joins TRBV2 to TRBJ2-3, with no clear D. Between the trimmed V and J ends, which lost 4 bases and 6 bases, there was a span of 5 bases. This CDR3 has 11 residues. Germline loops: CDR1 SNHLY, CDR2 FYNNEI.

V usage is TRBV9 and J usage is TRBJ2-5; TRBD2 matches 12 bases. Germline loops: CDR1 SGDLS, CDR2 YYNGEE. The CDR3 sequence is 16 residues long. V trimming: 5 bases; J trimming: 3 bases; junction bases outside the gene matches: 8. DNA of the CDR3: TGTGCCAGCAGTGTAACTAGCGGGGGGCTAAAAGAGACCCAGTACTTC. It codes for CASSVTSGGLKETQYF.

V gene TRBV10-3 combines with J gene TRBJ2-1, with 7 bases identical to TRBD1. CDR1 is ENHRY and CDR2 is SYGVKD in the germline V gene. This CDR3 is 15 amino acids long. Trimming cost V 6 bases and J 1 base; bases outside gene matches: 6. This chain's CDR3 is CAISQRQGSYNEQFF. Written as DNA, the CDR3 is TGTGCCATCAGCCAAAGACAGGGATCCTACAATGAGCAGTTCTTC.

The chain employs TRBV5-1 and TRBJ1-2; possible D gene TRBD1, 6 bases. V lost 1 base to trimming and J lost 1 base, with 11 bases between them. The CDR3 has 15 amino acids. The V gene's germline CDR1 is SGHRS and CDR2 YFSETQ. CDR3 region: CASSLIPQGNYGYTF. Written as DNA, the CDR3 is TGCGCCAGCAGCTTGATCCCACAGGGTAACTATGGCTACACCTTC.

The chain joins TRBV5-5 to TRBJ1-1; 8 nucleotides align to TRBD1. Per germline, CDR1 SGHKS and CDR2 YYEKEE (reference sequence). Trimming cost V 3 bases and J 5 bases; bases outside gene matches: 12. This CDR3 is 16 amino acids long. This chain's CDR3 is CASSSRPTGARTEAFF. The CDR3 DNA is TGTGCCAGCAGCTCAAGACCGACAGGGGCTAGGACTGAAGCTTTCTTT. Supplemented by reference TRBV5-5 and TRBJ1-1, the full variable domain reads DAGVTQSPTHLIKTRGQQVTLRCSPISGHKSVSWYQQVLGQGPQFIFQYYEKEERGRGNFPDRFSARQFPNYSSELNVNALLLGDSALYLCASSSRPTGARTEAFFGQGTRLTVV.

This chain connects TRBV7-9 to TRBJ2-2; TRBD1 might be the D (6 bases). In germline, CDR1 is SEHNR, CDR2 FQNEAQ (reference sequence). CDR3 size: 16 residues. Trimming took off 4 bases at V and 5 bases at J, with 17 bases between the two ends. CDR3 sequence (DNA): TGTGCCAGCAGCTCAGCGGCGGGCAGGGGTACCGGGGAGCTGTTTTTT. Translation gives CASSSAAGRGTGELFF.

The V call is TRBV30, the J call TRBJ1-2, with unresolved D. In germline, CDR1 is GTSNPN, CDR2 SVGIG (reference sequence). This CDR3 comprises 10 residues. Trimming stripped 3 bases from V and 8 bases from J, with 7 bases between. CDR3 in DNA: TGTGCCTGGAGCCGCGTCGGCTACACCTTC. As protein: CAWSRVGYTF.

The chain carries TRBV10-3 and TRBJ2-3; TRBD2 aligns across 11 bases. The ends lost 7 bases at V and 6 bases at J; junction bases unmatched: 3. The CDR3 spans 13 residues. In germline, CDR1 is ENHRY, CDR2 SYGVKD. Written as DNA, the CDR3 is TGTGCCATCACTAGCGGGGGGTCCGATACGCAGTATTTT. Protein product: CAITSGGSDTQYF.